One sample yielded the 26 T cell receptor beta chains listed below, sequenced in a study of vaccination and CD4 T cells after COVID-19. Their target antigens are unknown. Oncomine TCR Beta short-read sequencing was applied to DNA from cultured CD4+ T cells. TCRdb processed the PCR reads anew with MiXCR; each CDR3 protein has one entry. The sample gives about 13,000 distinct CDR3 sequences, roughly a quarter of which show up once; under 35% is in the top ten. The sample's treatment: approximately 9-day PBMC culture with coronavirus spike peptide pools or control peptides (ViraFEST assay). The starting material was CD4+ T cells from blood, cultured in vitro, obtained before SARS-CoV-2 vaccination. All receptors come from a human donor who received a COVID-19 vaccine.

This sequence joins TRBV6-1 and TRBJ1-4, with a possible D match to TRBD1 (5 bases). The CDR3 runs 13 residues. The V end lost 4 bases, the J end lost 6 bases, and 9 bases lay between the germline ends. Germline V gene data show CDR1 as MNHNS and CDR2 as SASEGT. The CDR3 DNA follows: TGTGCCAGCAGTGGTGGGGCCCATGAAAAACTGTTTTTT. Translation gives CASSGGAHEKLFF.

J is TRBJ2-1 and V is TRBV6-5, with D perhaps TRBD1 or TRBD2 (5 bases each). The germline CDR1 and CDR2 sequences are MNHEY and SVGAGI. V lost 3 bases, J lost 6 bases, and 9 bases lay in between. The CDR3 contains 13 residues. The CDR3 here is CASSYPGTNEQFF. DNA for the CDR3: TGTGCCAGCAGTTATCCGGGGACCAATGAGCAGTTCTTC.

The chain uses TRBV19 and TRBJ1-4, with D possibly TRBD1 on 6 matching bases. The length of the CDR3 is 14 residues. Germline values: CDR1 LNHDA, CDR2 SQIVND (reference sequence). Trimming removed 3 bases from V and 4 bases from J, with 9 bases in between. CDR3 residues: CASSISRGNEKLFF. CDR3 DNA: TGTGCCAGTAGTATTTCCAGGGGTAATGAAAAACTGTTTTTT.

As DNA, the CDR3 is TGCAGCGTTAGGTCCCCAGGGGGCGACTATGGCTACACCTTC. This codes for CSVRSPGGDYGYTF. The V gene is TRBV29-1, the J gene TRBJ1-2; 8 bases are a match to TRBD1. The CDR3 totals 14 residues. CDR1 and CDR2 from the germline V gene are SQVTM and ANQGSEA. V gave up 5 bases and J gave up 3 bases; unmatched junction bases: 8.

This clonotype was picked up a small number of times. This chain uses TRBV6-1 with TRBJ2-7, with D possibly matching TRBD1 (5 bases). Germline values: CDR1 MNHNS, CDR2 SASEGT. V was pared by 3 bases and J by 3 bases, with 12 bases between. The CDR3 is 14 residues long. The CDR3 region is CASSEETQGYEQYF. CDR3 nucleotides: TGTGCCAGCAGTGAGGAGACCCAGGGCTACGAGCAGTACTTC.

The CDR3 DNA reads TGCGCCAGCGGACAGGGGAACCAGTACCAAGAGACCCAGTACTTC. It yields the protein CASGQGNQYQETQYF. The chain is built from TRBV5-1 and TRBJ2-5; TRBD1 aligns across 9 bases. CDR3 length: 15 amino acids. The V segment lost 7 bases and the J segment 0 bases; nucleotides outside the gene matches: 7. Per germline, CDR1 SGHRS and CDR2 YFSETQ.

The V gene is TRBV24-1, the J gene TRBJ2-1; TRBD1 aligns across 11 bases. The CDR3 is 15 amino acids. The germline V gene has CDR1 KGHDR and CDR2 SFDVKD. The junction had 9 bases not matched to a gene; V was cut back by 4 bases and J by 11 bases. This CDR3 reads CATSDAGQGAHQQFF. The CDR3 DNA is TGTGCCACCAGTGACGCCGGACAGGGGGCACACCAGCAGTTCTTC.

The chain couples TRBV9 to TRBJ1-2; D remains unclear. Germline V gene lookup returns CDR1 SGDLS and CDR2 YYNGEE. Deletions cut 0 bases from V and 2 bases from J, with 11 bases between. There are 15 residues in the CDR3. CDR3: CASSVGQVPNYGYTF. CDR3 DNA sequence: TGTGCCAGCAGCGTAGGGCAGGTCCCCAACTATGGCTACACCTTC.

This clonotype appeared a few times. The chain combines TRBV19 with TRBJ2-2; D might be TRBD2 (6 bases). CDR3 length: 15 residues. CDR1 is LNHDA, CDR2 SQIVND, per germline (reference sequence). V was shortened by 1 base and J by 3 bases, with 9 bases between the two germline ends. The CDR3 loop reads CASSIGGVDTGELFF. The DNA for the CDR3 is TGTGCCAGTAGTATAGGGGGGGTGGACACCGGGGAGCTGTTTTTT.

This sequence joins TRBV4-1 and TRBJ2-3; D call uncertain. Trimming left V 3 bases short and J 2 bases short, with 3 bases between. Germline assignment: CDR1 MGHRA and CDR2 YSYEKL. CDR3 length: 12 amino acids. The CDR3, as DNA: TGCGCCAGCAGCCACATCACAGATACGCAGTATTTT. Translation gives CASSHITDTQYF.

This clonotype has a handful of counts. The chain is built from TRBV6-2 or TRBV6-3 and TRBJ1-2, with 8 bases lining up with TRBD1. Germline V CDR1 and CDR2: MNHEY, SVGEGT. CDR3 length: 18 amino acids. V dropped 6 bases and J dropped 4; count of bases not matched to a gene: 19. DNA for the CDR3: TGTGCCAGCAGCCTAATTACTACAGGACAGGGATTAAGCTATGGCTACACCTTC. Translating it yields CASSLITTGQGLSYGYTF.

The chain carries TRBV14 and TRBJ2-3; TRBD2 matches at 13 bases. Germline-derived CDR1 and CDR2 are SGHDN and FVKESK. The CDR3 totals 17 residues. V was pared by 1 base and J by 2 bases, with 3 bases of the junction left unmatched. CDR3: CASSQGLAGGPTDTQYF. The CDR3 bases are TGTGCCAGCAGCCAAGGACTAGCGGGGGGCCCCACAGATACGCAGTATTTT.

CDR3 DNA: TGTGCCAGCAGCCAAGATCTGGTGGGCCCGGTCGATGAGCAGTTCTTC. The encoded protein is CASSQDLVGPVDEQFF. V and J are TRBV4-2 and TRBJ2-1, with D unclear. The CDR3 consists of 16 residues. Germline lookup yields CDR1 LGHNA and CDR2 YNFKEQ. V was cut by 0 bases and J by 8 bases, with 17 bases left in between.

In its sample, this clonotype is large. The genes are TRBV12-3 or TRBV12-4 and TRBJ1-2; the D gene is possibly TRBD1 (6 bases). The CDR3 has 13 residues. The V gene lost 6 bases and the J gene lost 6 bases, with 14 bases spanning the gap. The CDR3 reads CASRAGQWNGYTF. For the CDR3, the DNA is TGTGCCAGCAGAGCCGGACAGTGGAATGGCTACACCTTC.

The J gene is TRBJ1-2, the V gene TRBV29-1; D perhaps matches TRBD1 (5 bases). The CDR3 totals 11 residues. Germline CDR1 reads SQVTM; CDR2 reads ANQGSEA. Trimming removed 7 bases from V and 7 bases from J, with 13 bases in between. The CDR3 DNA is TGCAGCGCCTCTCTGGGGCTTGGCTACACCTTC. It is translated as CSASLGLGYTF.

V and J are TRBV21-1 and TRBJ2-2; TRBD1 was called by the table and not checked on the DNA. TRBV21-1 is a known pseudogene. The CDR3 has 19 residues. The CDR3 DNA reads TGTGCCAGCAGCAAAGGGGAGGGACAGGGAAGGATTGACACCGGGGAGCTGTTTTTT. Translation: CASSKGEGQGRIDTGELFF.

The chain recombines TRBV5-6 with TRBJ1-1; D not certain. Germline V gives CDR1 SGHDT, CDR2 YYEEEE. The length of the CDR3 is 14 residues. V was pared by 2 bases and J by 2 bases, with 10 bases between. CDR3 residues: CASSFLGRNTEAFF. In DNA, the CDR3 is TGTGCCAGCAGCTTCCTTGGAAGAAACACTGAAGCTTTCTTT.

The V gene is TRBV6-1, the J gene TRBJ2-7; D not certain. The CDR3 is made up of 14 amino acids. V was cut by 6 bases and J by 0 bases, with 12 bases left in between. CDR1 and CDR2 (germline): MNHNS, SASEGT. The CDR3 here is CASSLTTDSYEQYF. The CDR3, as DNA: TGTGCCAGCAGCCTAACGACTGACTCCTACGAGCAGTACTTC.

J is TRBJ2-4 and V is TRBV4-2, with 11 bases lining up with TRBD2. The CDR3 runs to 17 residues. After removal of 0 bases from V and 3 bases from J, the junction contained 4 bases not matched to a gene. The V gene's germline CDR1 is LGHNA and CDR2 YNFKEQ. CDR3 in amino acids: CASSQETSGGVKNIQYF. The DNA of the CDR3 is TGTGCCAGCAGCCAAGAAACTAGCGGGGGTGTCAAAAACATTCAGTACTTC.

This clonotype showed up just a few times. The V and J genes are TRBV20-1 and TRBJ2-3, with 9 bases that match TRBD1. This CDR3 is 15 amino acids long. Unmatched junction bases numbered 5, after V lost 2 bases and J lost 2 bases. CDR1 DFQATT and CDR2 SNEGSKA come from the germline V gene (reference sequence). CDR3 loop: CSARRTGATTDTQYF. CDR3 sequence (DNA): TGCAGTGCTAGACGGACAGGGGCGACCACAGATACGCAGTATTTT.

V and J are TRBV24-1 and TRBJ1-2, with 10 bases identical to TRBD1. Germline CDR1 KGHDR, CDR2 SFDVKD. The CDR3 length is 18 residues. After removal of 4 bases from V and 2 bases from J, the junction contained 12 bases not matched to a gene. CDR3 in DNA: TGTGCCACCAGTGACGTCCCGGGACAGGGGCGGCCAAACTATGGCTACACCTTC. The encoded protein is CATSDVPGQGRPNYGYTF.

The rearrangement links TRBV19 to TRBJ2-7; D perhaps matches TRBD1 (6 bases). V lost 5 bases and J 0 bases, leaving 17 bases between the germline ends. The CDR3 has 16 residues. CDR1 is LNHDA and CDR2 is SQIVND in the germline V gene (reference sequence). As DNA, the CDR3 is TGTGCCAGTAGTCCTAAGAGACAGGTCGTCTCCTACGAGCAGTACTTC. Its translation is CASSPKRQVVSYEQYF.

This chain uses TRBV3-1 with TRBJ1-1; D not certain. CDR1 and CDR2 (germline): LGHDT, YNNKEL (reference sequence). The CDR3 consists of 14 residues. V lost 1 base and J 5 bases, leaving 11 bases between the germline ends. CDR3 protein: CASSQGPARTEAFF. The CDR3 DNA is TGTGCCAGCAGCCAAGGACCCGCTCGAACTGAAGCTTTCTTT.

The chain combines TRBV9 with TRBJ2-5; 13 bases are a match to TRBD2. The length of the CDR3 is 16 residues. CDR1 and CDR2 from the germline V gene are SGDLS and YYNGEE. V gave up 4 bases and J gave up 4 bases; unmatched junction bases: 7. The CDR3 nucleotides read TGTGCCAGCAGCACTCAGGGACTAGCGGGGAGAGAGACCCAGTACTTC. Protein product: CASSTQGLAGRETQYF.

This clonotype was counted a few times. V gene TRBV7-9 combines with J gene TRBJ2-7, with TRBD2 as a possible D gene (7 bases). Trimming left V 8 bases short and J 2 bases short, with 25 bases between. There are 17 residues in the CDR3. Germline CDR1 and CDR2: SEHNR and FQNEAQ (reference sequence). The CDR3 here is CASWGGSSRGLPYEQYF. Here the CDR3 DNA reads TGTGCCAGCTGGGGGGGGTCCTCTCGGGGGCTCCCCTACGAGCAGTACTTC.

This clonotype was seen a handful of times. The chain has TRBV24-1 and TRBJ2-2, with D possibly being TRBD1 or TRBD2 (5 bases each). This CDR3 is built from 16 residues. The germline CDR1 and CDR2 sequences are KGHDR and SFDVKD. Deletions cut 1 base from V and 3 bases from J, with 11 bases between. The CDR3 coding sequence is TGTGCCACCAGTGATTTAGGTAGGGACGACACCGGGGAGCTGTTTTTT. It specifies CATSDLGRDDTGELFF.